The T cell receptor (beta chain) described here comes from a study of vaccination effects on CD4 cells after COVID-19. As regards this clone: The antigen is unknown.

Antigen-specific CD4+ T cells were first expanded with viral peptide pools by the ViraFEST assay and only then sequenced. Subsequent to a culture period of approximately 11 days, CD4+ T cells were isolated. In the vaccine recipients, nucleocapsid antibodies were negative and there was no prior SARS-CoV-2 infection. Libraries were prepared by immunoSEQ multiplex PCR; TCRdb keeps only in-frame clonotypes and omits some of them. The sample comprises 52,000 or so clones, around 68% of which are singletons, and roughly 18% rests with the top ten. The CDR3 loop spans 13 amino acids. The V and J ends lost 4 bases and 8 bases respectively, with 15 bases between them. Per germline, CDR1 MGHRA and CDR2 YSYEKL.

The specimen comprised CD4+ T cells from PBMCs cultured with SARS-CoV-2 spike peptides, sampled before COVID-19 vaccination. V is TRBV4-1 and J is TRBJ2-7; TRBD2 might be the D (5 bases). The source is a human donor who received a COVID-19 vaccine. The CDR3 protein is CASSLTFGEKQYF. The CDR3 nucleotides read TGCGCCAGCAGCCTAACATTCGGGGAAAAGCAGTACTTC.